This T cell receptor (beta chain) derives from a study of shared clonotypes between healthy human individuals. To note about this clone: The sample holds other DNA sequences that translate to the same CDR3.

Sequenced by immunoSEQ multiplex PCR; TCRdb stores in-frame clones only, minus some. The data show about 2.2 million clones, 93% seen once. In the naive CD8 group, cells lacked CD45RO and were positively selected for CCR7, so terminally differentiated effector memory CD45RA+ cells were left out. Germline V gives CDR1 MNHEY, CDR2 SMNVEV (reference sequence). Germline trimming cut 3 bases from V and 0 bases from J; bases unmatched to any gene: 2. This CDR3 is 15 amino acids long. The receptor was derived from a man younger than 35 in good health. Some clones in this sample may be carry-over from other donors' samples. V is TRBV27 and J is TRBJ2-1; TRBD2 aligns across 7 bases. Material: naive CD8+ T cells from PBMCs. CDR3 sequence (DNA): TGTGCCAGCAGTTTTGGCGGGAGCTCCTACAATGAGCAGTTCTTC. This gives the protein CASSFGGSSYNEQFF.